This TCR beta chain came from a study of blood T cells in healthy people across ages. Ten or more counts support this clonotype. CDR1 and CDR2 from the germline V gene are SGHTA and FQGNSA. The CDR3 runs 14 residues. Trimming stripped 1 base from V and 1 base from J, with 7 bases between. The use of a sample-barcoded 5' primer and a J-beta primer mix characterized a second PCR of roughly 7 to 11 cycles. Using its own MiXCR run on the 5' RACE reads, TCRdb lists one record per CDR3 protein. This table has 790,000 or so distinct CDR3 sequences, roughly 50% appearing once. The TCR comes from a man aged 35-49 years in good health. V usage is TRBV7-2 and J usage is TRBJ1-1; D unresolved. The sample was blood. The CDR3 region has the DNA TGTGCCAGCAGCTTAGTATGGCAGAACACTGAAGCTTTCTTT. This translates into CASSLVWQNTEAFF.